This T cell receptor (beta chain) came from a study of blood T cell repertoires in COVID-19. Here immunoSEQ multiplex PCR was the method, and the copy in TCRdb shows in-frame clones only, minus some. Of 150,000 to 200,000 clones listed, roughly 90% are singletons. Trimming at V came to 3 bases and at J to 5 bases, leaving 14 bases not matched to a gene. This CDR3 has 18 residues. The germline gives CDR1 MDHEN, CDR2 SYDVKM. The sample was PBMCs or T cells enriched from blood (not recorded which). The TCR was taken from a woman under 30 who had recovered from COVID-19. The rearrangement uses TRBV28 and TRBJ2-3, with 10 bases lining up with TRBD2. CDR3 region: CASSFFLAGAGDGDTQYF. CDR3 coding DNA: TGTGCCAGCAGTTTTTTCCTAGCGGGGGCAGGGGACGGAGATACGCAGTATTTT.